This is a list of T cell receptor beta chains from one sample in a study of OX40 agonist ivuxolimab in advanced cancers. Some clones are missing from TCRdb's copy, which holds only in-frame ones; the method was immunoSEQ multiplex PCR. Among 14,000 or so clones, about three quarters were seen once, and the ten largest hold approximately 15%. The source material was CD4+ or CD8+ T cells sorted from blood, sampled in a trial of the OX40 agonist ivuxolimab. The receptors were sampled from an adult with an advanced solid tumor such as melanoma, head and neck, liver or kidney cancer. Each CDR3 is given with its conserved first and last residue. D genes are given only for firm matches. A row's size may be missing; if present it is once, few, many or a size class.

V gene,clone size,J gene,D gene,CDR3 DNA,CDR3 protein
TRBV11-2,once,TRBJ2-5,NA,TGTGCCAGCAGCTCCCGAGAGCGAGGGGAAGAGACCCAGTACTTC,CASSSRERGEETQYF
TRBV7-8,NA,TRBJ1-5,TRBD1,TGTGCCAGCAGCTTATTCGGGACAGATAATCAGCCCCAGCATTTT,CASSLFGTDNQPQHF
TRBV27,NA,TRBJ2-3,NA,TGTGCCAGCAGTTTTCATAGCACAGATACGCAGTATTTT,CASSFHSTDTQYF
TRBV19,medium-sized,TRBJ1-1,NA,TGTGCCAGTAGTAGGAGCCAGGGGAACACTGAAGCTTTCTTT,CASSRSQGNTEAFF
TRBV7-2,NA,TRBJ2-3,TRBD1,TGTGCCAGCAGCCCTACAGGGGAGAGGACGCAGTATTTT,CASSPTGERTQYF
TRBV29-1,NA,TRBJ1-3,NA,TGCAGCGTTGGACAAGAGAACACCATATATTTT,CSVGQENTIYF
TRBV7-9,once,TRBJ2-7,NA,TGTGCCAGCAGCTTAGAAGGGACGGTCCGCTACGAGCAGTACTTC,CASSLEGTVRYEQYF
TRBV9,NA,TRBJ1-4,TRBD1,TGTGCCAGCAGCCCCCGGGACAGGGTTAATGAAAAACTGTTTTTT,CASSPRDRVNEKLFF
TRBV5-6,NA,TRBJ1-1,TRBD1,TGTGCCAGCAGCTCCCGGGACAGGGGGCATACTGAAGCTTTCTTT,CASSSRDRGHTEAFF
TRBV19,NA,TRBJ1-5,NA,TGTGCCAGTACTACTAGGGCGGGGACAACTAATCAGCCCCAGCATTTT,CASTTRAGTTNQPQHF
TRBV14,NA,TRBJ1-1,NA,TGTGCCAGCAGCCCGCCCGCAGGTAAGGGAACTGAAGCTTTCTTT,CASSPPAGKGTEAFF
TRBV9,NA,TRBJ1-1,NA,TGTGCCAGCAGCAAACCAATTGAGGCAGGGGCTGAAGCTTTCTTT,CASSKPIEAGAEAFF
TRBV10-3,NA,TRBJ1-1,NA,TGTGCCATCAGTGACTCTGTGAACACTGAAGCTTTCTTT,CAISDSVNTEAFF
TRBV4-1,NA,TRBJ1-5,TRBD1,TGCGCCAGCAGCCATTCAGGGGGGCCGGGACAGCCCCAGCATTTT,CASSHSGGPGQPQHF
TRBV9,once,TRBJ2-5,NA,TGTGCCAGCAGCGCAGACGGGGGGCCCCAAGAGACCCAGTACTTC,CASSADGGPQETQYF
TRBV7-8,NA,TRBJ2-4,TRBD2,TGTGCCAGCAGCTTAGGCCCGGGCGGGGGGTTAAAAAACATTCAGTACTTC,CASSLGPGGGLKNIQYF
TRBV7-3,NA,TRBJ2-1,TRBD2,TGTGCCAGCAGCCCCGGGACTAGCGGGGCCTTCAATGAGCAGTTCTTC,CASSPGTSGAFNEQFF
TRBV12-5,NA,TRBJ2-7,NA,TGTGCTAGTGGTCTACAGGTCTACGAGCAGTACTTC,CASGLQVYEQYF
TRBV4-3,NA,TRBJ2-1,TRBD1,TGCGCCAGCAGCCCCGGCGGGGGACAGGGCGATGAGCAGTTCTTC,CASSPGGGQGDEQFF
TRBV7-8,NA,TRBJ1-3,TRBD1,TGTGCCAGCAGCTTATATAGGGGGCCTGGAAACACCATATATTTT,CASSLYRGPGNTIYF
TRBV4-2,NA,TRBJ1-4,NA,TGTGCCAGCAGCGGGTATGATGGAAAACTGTTTTTT,CASSGYDGKLFF
TRBV27,few,TRBJ2-1,TRBD2,TGTGCCACCTTTAGCGGGTATGGTTACAATGAGCAGTTCTTC,CATFSGYGYNEQFF
TRBV4-3,NA,TRBJ1-2,NA,TGCGCCAGCAGCCAAGATAGGGGGGGCGACTATGGCTACACCTTC,CASSQDRGGDYGYTF
TRBV2,NA,TRBJ2-7,NA,TGTGCCAGAGGGACTTTGAGCTCCTACGAGCAGTACTTC,CARGTLSSYEQYF
TRBV11-2,NA,TRBJ2-7,NA,TGTGCCAGCAGCTTAGCCGGGACGGGGGACTACGAGCAGTACTTC,CASSLAGTGDYEQYF
TRBV7-9,few,TRBJ2-5,NA,TGTGCCAGCAGCCATGGGGCAGGGTTGGAGACCCAGTACTTC,CASSHGAGLETQYF
TRBV12-1,once,TRBJ2-7,NA,TGTGCCAGCAGCTTTGGGGGCGAGCAGTACTTC,CASSFGGEQYF
TRBV27,NA,TRBJ2-3,TRBD2,TGTGCCAGCAGTCCACAACTAGCGGGGGGACGCACAGATACGCAGTATTTT,CASSPQLAGGRTDTQYF
TRBV7-7,NA,TRBJ1-4,TRBD1,TGTGCCAGCGGGACAGGGCTTAATGAAAAACTGTTTTTT,CASGTGLNEKLFF
TRBV12-5,NA,TRBJ2-3,NA,TGTGCTAGTGGTTCATACGTGGGCACAGATACGCAGTATTTT,CASGSYVGTDTQYF
TRBV11-2,few,TRBJ2-7,NA,TGTGCCAGCAGCTTCGGACACGGTCCCCTCGAGCAGTACTTC,CASSFGHGPLEQYF
TRBV7-8,NA,TRBJ2-3,NA,TGTGCCAGCAGCTTAGGTGGGCCGGGGGTCACAGATACGCAGTATTTT,CASSLGGPGVTDTQYF
TRBV6-5,NA,TRBJ2-7,TRBD1,TGTGCCAGCAGTTACTCGATCCGGGACAGATCCTACGAGCAGTACTTC,CASSYSIRDRSYEQYF
TRBV5-5,NA,TRBJ2-5,TRBD2,TGTGCCAGCAGCTTGGTGGGAGGGGAGACCCAGTACTTC,CASSLVGGETQYF
TRBV13,NA,TRBJ2-5,TRBD1,TGTGCCAGCAGCTCAAGGGGGCCCCGGGCCCAAGAGACCCAGTACTTC,CASSSRGPRAQETQYF
TRBV6-5,NA,TRBJ2-2,NA,TGTGCCAGCAGTTACGCAGAGGGAACCGGGGAGCTGTTTTTT,CASSYAEGTGELFF
TRBV27,once,TRBJ2-7,TRBD2,TGTGCCAGCAGCCCCTTCGTAAGGGGAGGGGAGCAGTACTTC,CASSPFVRGGEQYF
TRBV6-5,NA,TRBJ1-3,NA,TGTGCCAGCAGTTATGGGGAGCCCTCTGGAAACACCATATATTTT,CASSYGEPSGNTIYF
TRBV14,NA,TRBJ2-1,TRBD1,TGTGCCAGCAGCCTAGGGGGCTGGAATGAGCAGTTCTTC,CASSLGGWNEQFF
TRBV6-1,NA,TRBJ1-1,TRBD1,TGTGCCAGCAGTGAAGGGACAGGGTACACTGAAGCTTTCTTT,CASSEGTGYTEAFF
TRBV2,NA,TRBJ2-7,NA,TGTGCCACGATCCTATCTGGTAACGAGCAGTACTTC,CATILSGNEQYF
TRBV5-4,NA,TRBJ2-1,NA,TGTGCCAGCAGCTACGGCCCTCCTCCCAGGCCGCAGTTCTTC,CASSYGPPPRPQFF
TRBV9,few,TRBJ2-1,TRBD1,TGTGCCAGCAGCGCATCCGGGACAGCCTACAATGAGCAGTTCTTC,CASSASGTAYNEQFF
TRBV4-3,NA,TRBJ2-7,NA,TGCGCCAGCAGCCAAGACCTCCGGGGCTACGAGCAGTACTTC,CASSQDLRGYEQYF
TRBV5-5,NA,TRBJ2-3,TRBD2,TGTGCCAGCAGCCGGGGGGGATACGATACGCAGTATTTT,CASSRGGYDTQYF
TRBV7-9,few,TRBJ1-2,TRBD1,TGTGCCAGCAGCTTAGCGGACAGGGGGTATGTCTACACCTTC,CASSLADRGYVYTF
TRBV10-2,NA,TRBJ2-3,NA,TGCGCCAGCAGTGAGGTAGCGGTGAGCACAGATACGCAGTATTTT,CASSEVAVSTDTQYF
TRBV7-9,NA,TRBJ2-2,NA,TGTGCCAGCAGCTCCTACCGTGGCACCGGGGAGCTGTTTTTT,CASSSYRGTGELFF
TRBV5-1,NA,TRBJ1-2,TRBD1,TGTGCCAGCAGCTTGGGCACCGGGACAGGGTATGGCTACACCTTC,CASSLGTGTGYGYTF
TRBV7-8,NA,TRBJ2-7,TRBD2,TGTGCCAGCAGCTTAGGGGCGGGGGGAACCTACGAGCAGTACTTC,CASSLGAGGTYEQYF
TRBV20-1,NA,TRBJ2-2,NA,TGCAGTGCTAACCCGCTGGGGGAGCTGTTTTTT,CSANPLGELFF
TRBV2,NA,TRBJ2-7,NA,TGTGCCAGCAAGGAGTCCCCGAGCTCCTACGAGCAGTACTTC,CASKESPSSYEQYF
TRBV18,NA,TRBJ2-3,NA,TGTGCCAGCTCCTCGCGGACGGGGGGACACACAGATACGCAGTATTTT,CASSSRTGGHTDTQYF
TRBV29-1,NA,TRBJ2-3,NA,TGCAGCGTTGAAGAGTCCCCCCCAGATACGCAGTATTTT,CSVEESPPDTQYF
TRBV7-9,once,TRBJ2-1,NA,TGTGCCAGCAGCTTAGTCGGGGCGGGCTACTACAATGAGCAGTTCTTC,CASSLVGAGYYNEQFF
TRBV9,NA,TRBJ1-2,NA,TGTGCCAGCAGCGGGGCGGCAACCGGCTATGGCTACACCTTC,CASSGAATGYGYTF
TRBV4-3,NA,TRBJ1-1,NA,TGCGCCAGCAGCCAAGGGTCGATAAAAAATACGTTGAACACTGAAGCTTTCTTT,CASSQGSIKNTLNTEAFF
TRBV5-1,NA,TRBJ2-7,TRBD1,TGCGCCAGCAGCTTGGTAGGGACAGGCGAGCAGTACTTC,CASSLVGTGEQYF
TRBV7-8,few,TRBJ2-1,TRBD2,TGTGCCAGCAGCCCCCGGGGACTAAGTGCGAATGAGCAGTTCTTC,CASSPRGLSANEQFF